A single sample gave rise to the 15 T cell receptor beta chains below, sequenced in a study of cytotoxic CD8 clonotypes in ibrutinib-treated CLL. The protocol was immunoSEQ multiplex PCR, while the TCRdb copy is restricted to in-frame clones and leaves out a portion. The sample yields tens of thousands of clones, roughly two thirds seen once. The source material was PBMCs, sampled after 12 months of ibrutinib treatment. Receptors originate from a human donor with chronic lymphocytic leukemia.

This sequence joins TRBV18 and TRBJ2-3, with D uncertain. The CDR3 runs to 11 residues. Trimming pared 3 bases from V and 5 bases from J, leaving 3 bases between. CDR1 is KGHSH, CDR2 LQKENI, per germline. The CDR3 DNA reads TGTGCCAGCTCACCTCAAGATACGCAGTATTTT. This translates into CASSPQDTQYF.

This clone has only a few counts. The genes are TRBV2 and TRBJ2-7, with 10 bases matching TRBD1. This CDR3 has 13 residues. Germline trimming cut 8 bases from V and 5 bases from J; bases unmatched to any gene: 6. Germline V CDR1 and CDR2: SNHLY, FYNNEI. DNA of the CDR3: TGTGCCAGCGGACGACAGGGGGCCAACGAGCAGTACTTC. It encodes CASGRQGANEQYF.

V and J are TRBV5-1 and TRBJ2-7; TRBD1 is a possible D gene (6 bases). Between the trimmed V and J ends, which lost 3 bases and 3 bases, there was a span of 16 bases. Germline CDR1 SGHRS, CDR2 YFSETQ. The CDR3 contains 15 residues. CDR3 amino acids: CASSSNTGSDYEQYF. DNA for the CDR3: TGCGCCAGCAGCTCAAATACAGGGAGCGACTACGAGCAGTACTTC.

The chain recombines TRBV29-1 with TRBJ2-3, with D tentatively TRBD2 (7 bases). The CDR3 covers 14 residues. V was pared by 8 bases and J by 2 bases, with 17 bases between. Germline V gene lookup returns CDR1 SQVTM and CDR2 ANQGSEA. This CDR3 reads CSSQGRGSTDTQYF. The CDR3 nucleotides read TGCAGCTCGCAGGGGAGGGGATCCACAGATACGCAGTATTTT.

The V call is TRBV28, the J call TRBJ1-2, with TRBD1 as a possible D gene (6 bases). The V and J ends lost 5 bases and 5 bases respectively, with 18 bases between them. The CDR3 extends over 15 amino acids. Germline lookup yields CDR1 MDHEN and CDR2 SYDVKM. This CDR3 reads CASSPTKTGRYGYTF. DNA for the CDR3: TGTGCCAGCAGTCCGACCAAGACAGGACGATATGGCTACACCTTC.

This chain links TRBV7-6 with TRBJ1-4; no clear D gene. Looked up from germline, CDR1 is SGHVS and CDR2 is FNYEAQ. V was pared by 1 base and J by 7 bases, with 13 bases between. CDR3 size: 15 residues. The CDR3 region has the DNA TGTGCCAGCAGCTTAGGGCGCGTGGCGGGTGAAAAACTGTTTTTT. This codes for CASSLGRVAGEKLFF.

This clone occurred a few times. J is TRBJ1-2 and V is TRBV7-9; tentative D call: TRBD1 (5 bases). Germline V gene sequence: CDR1 SEHNR, CDR2 FQNEAQ (reference sequence). V was clipped by 1 base and J by 5 bases, with 11 bases between them. CDR3 size: 14 residues. CDR3 region: CASSLVYDSYGYTF. CDR3 nucleotide sequence: TGTGCCAGCAGCTTAGTATATGACAGTTATGGCTACACCTTC.

This chain links TRBV10-3 with TRBJ2-7; weak D call: TRBD1 (6 bases). The CDR3 totals 14 residues. Germline lookup yields CDR1 ENHRY and CDR2 SYGVKD. V shed 4 bases and J shed 2 bases, with 12 bases lying between them. DNA of the CDR3: TGTGCCATCAGTGGGGGCCGGGACACCTACGAGCAGTACTTC. Protein sequence: CAISGGRDTYEQYF.

The chain has TRBV7-9 and TRBJ2-7, with 7 bases aligning to TRBD1. CDR3 size: 15 residues. J was trimmed by 1 base and V by 3 bases; bases with no gene match: 6. Looked up from germline, CDR1 is SEHNR and CDR2 is FQNEAQ (reference sequence). The CDR3 here is CASSLDRSISYEQYF. The CDR3 DNA reads TGTGCCAGCAGCTTGGACAGGTCGATTTCCTACGAGCAGTACTTC.

The V and J genes are TRBV20-1 and TRBJ1-1; D is possibly TRBD1 (6 bases). V lost 2 bases to trimming and J lost 14 bases, with 15 bases between them. The CDR3 extends over 11 amino acids. Germline values: CDR1 DFQATT, CDR2 SNEGSKA (reference sequence). CDR3 residues: CSARPRDMWFF. As DNA, the CDR3 is TGCAGTGCTAGACCCCGGGACATGTGGTTCTTT.

The CDR3 loop is CASSPTVGDRNVGEGTEAFF. The CDR3 nucleotides are TGTGCCAGCTCACCTACTGTGGGGGATAGGAACGTGGGGGAAGGCACTGAAGCTTTCTTT. This chain joins TRBV18 and TRBJ1-1; D may be TRBD1 (5 bases). Germline V gives CDR1 KGHSH, CDR2 LQKENI. Trimming left V 3 bases short and J 4 bases short, with 30 bases between. CDR3 length equals 20 residues.

This clone was recorded a few times. The V call is TRBV28, the J call TRBJ2-7, with a weak D call TRBD1 (5 bases). Germline CDR1 reads MDHEN; CDR2 reads SYDVKM. The ends were cut back, 1 base at V and 3 bases at J, with 13 bases in the middle. The CDR3 extends over 15 amino acids. Written as DNA, the CDR3 is TGTGCCAGCAGTTTATCATCTGGCACAGGCTACGAGCAGTACTTC. Translating it yields CASSLSSGTGYEQYF. The full variable domain, completed using reference TRBV28 and TRBJ2-7, is DVKVTQSSRYLVKRTGEKVFLECVQDMDHENMFWYRQDPGLGLRLIYFSYDVKMKEKGDIPEGYSVSREKKERFSLILESASTNQTSMYLCASSLSSGTGYEQYFGPGTRLTVT.

The chain combines TRBV29-1 with TRBJ1-1; D not certain. Germline V CDR1 and CDR2: SQVTM, ANQGSEA. V was cut by 6 bases and J by 7 bases, with 9 bases left in between. The CDR3 is 10 residues long. The chain's CDR3 is CSVDDREAFF. CDR3 in DNA: TGCAGCGTCGACGACCGTGAAGCTTTCTTT.

The rearrangement links TRBV4-1 to TRBJ2-3; 11 bases fit TRBD2. The CDR3 contains 14 residues. V shed 1 base, J shed 6 bases, and the junction held 0 bases outside the gene matches. Per germline, CDR1 MGHRA and CDR2 YSYEKL. This CDR3 reads CASSQGLAGDTQYF. The CDR3 bases are TGCGCCAGCAGCCAAGGACTAGCGGGGGATACGCAGTATTTT.

The CDR3 DNA reads TGTGCCAGCAGCTTAGATCGATACGGGGGGGCTTGGGAGACCCAGTACTTC. It specifies CASSLDRYGGAWETQYF. This chain joins TRBV11-3 and TRBJ2-5; TRBD2 matches 8 bases. In germline, CDR1 is SGHNT, CDR2 YENEEA. With 0 bases clipped from V and 5 bases from J, the junction kept 11 bases outside the gene matches. The CDR3 has 17 residues.